This TCR beta chain was captured by sequencing in a study of shared clonotypes between healthy human individuals. The data were produced by immunoSEQ multiplex PCR, yet TCRdb's version contains in-frame clones alone and is incomplete. The top ten hold about 12% of the sample, which has some 500,000 clones, approximately 71% seen once. After removal of 0 bases from V and 0 bases from J, the junction contained 4 bases not matched to a gene. The germline V gene has CDR1 SGHNT and CDR2 YYREEE (reference sequence). The CDR3 totals 17 residues. The sequence came from a woman aged 40 to 50 in good health. Some clones in this sample may be carry-over from other donors' samples. The source material was PBMCs. The chain recombines TRBV5-4 with TRBJ2-1; 9 bases align to TRBD1. This chain's CDR3 is CASSLGPGQGSYNEQFF. The DNA for the CDR3 is TGTGCCAGCAGCTTGGGTCCGGGACAGGGCTCCTACAATGAGCAGTTCTTC.